The clone carrying this T cell receptor beta chain has a single count. Recruited during active infection, patients (from Seattle) were subsequently followed longitudinally. The germline V gene has CDR1 SGHAT and CDR2 FQNNGV. The CDR3 length is 17 residues. V lost 1 base to trimming and J lost 0 bases; unmatched junction nucleotides: 6. Original data processing: The assay estimated nucleated cells by amplifying reference gene primers. TCRdb's copy holds only in-frame clones and misses some; the assay was immunoSEQ multiplex PCR. That table furnishes V, J and clone size, whereas the DNA furnished D and trimming. The table shows some 68,000 clones, with roughly 87% occurring only once. This record comes from a study of blood T cell repertoires in COVID-19. The overall study: Sites across the United States, Italy and Spain contributed samples from acute and convalescent COVID-19.

The chain joins TRBV11-2 to TRBJ1-3; 7 positions agree with TRBD1. The sample comprised peripheral blood. This receptor was obtained from a man between 50 and 59 years old with COVID-19, enrolled during active disease. CDR3 sequence (DNA): TGTGCCAGCAGCTTAGTTCCGGACAGGAGCTCTGGAAACACCATATATTTT. Its translation is CASSLVPDRSSGNTIYF.